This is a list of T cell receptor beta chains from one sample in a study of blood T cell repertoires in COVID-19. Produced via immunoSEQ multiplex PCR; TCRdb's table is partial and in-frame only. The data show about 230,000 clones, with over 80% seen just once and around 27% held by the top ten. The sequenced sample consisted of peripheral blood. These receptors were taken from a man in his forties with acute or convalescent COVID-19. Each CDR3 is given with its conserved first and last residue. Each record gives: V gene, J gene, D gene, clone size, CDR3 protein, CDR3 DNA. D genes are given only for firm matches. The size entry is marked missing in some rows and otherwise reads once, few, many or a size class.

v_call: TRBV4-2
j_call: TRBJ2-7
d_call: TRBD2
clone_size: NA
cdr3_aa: CASSQGTSGNYEQYF
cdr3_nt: TGTGCCAGCAGCCAAGGGACTAGCGGAAACTACGAGCAGTACTTC

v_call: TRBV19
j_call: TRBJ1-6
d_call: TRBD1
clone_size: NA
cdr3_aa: CASSTTGTANSPLHF
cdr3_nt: TGTGCCAGTAGTACCACCGGGACAGCAAATTCACCCCTCCACTTT

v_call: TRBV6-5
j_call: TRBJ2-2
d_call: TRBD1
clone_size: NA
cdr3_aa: CATRQGTGELFF
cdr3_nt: TGTGCCACCAGACAGGGGACCGGGGAGCTGTTTTTT

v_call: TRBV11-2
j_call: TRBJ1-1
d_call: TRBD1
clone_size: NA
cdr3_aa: CASSLVLLTGQPNTEAFF
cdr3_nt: TGTGCCAGCAGCTTGGTCCTACTCACGGGACAGCCGAACACTGAAGCTTTCTTT

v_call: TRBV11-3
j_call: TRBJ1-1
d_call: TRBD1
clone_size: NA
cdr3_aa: CASSRDRGTEAFF
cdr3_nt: TGTGCCAGCAGCCGTGACAGGGGCACTGAAGCTTTCTTT

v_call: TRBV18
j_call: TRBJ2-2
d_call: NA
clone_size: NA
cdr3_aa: CASSRGGAEELFF
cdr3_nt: TGTGCCAGCTCACGAGGGGGTGCCGAGGAGCTGTTTTTT

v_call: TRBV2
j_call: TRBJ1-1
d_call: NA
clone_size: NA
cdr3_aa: CASSKRTAQNTEAFF
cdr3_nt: TGTGCCAGCAGTAAGCGGACAGCCCAAAACACTGAAGCTTTCTTT

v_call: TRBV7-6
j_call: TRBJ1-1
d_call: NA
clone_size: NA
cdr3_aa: CASSFDLNTEAFF
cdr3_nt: TGTGCCAGCAGCTTCGACTTGAACACTGAAGCTTTCTTT

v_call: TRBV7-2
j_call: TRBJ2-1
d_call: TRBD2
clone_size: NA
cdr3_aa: CVSGEREIYNEQFF
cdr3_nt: TGTGTCAGCGGCGAGCGGGAAATCTACAATGAGCAGTTCTTC

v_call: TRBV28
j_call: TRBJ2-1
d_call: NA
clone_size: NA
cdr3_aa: CASLGTADNEQFF
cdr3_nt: TGTGCCAGCTTGGGGACTGCCGACAATGAGCAGTTCTTC

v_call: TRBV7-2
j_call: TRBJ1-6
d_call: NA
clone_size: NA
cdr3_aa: CASSLWEGGSPLHF
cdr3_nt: TGTGCCAGCAGCCTCTGGGAGGGAGGTTCACCCCTCCACTTT

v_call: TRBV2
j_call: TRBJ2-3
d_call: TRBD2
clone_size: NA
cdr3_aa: CASNTQRGGDTQYF
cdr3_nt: TGTGCCAGCAATACGCAGCGGGGAGGAGATACGCAGTATTTT

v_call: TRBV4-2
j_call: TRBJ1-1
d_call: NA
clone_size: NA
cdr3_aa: CASSQERGNTEAFF
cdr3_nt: TGTGCCAGCAGCCAAGAAAGAGGGAACACTGAAGCTTTCTTT

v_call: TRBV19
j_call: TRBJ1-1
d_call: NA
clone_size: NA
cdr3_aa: CASSQGTVNTEAFF
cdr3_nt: TGTGCCAGTAGTCAGGGAACGGTGAACACTGAAGCTTTCTTT

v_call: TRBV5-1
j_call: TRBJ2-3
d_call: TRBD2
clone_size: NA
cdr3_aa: CASSPGGGSGKTDTQYF
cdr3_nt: TGCGCCAGCAGCCCAGGTGGAGGTAGCGGGAAGACAGATACGCAGTATTTT

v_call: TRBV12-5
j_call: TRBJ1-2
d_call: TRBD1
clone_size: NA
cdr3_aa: CASGLGQGIGYTF
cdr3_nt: TGTGCTAGTGGCCTGGGACAGGGGATTGGCTACACCTTC

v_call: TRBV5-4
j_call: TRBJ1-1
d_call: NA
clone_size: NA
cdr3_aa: CASSSIGAGRGNTEAFF
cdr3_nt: TGTGCCAGCAGCTCGATCGGGGCCGGGAGGGGGAACACTGAAGCTTTCTTT

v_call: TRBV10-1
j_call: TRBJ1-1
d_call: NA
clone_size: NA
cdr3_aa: CASSDGGAPNTEAFF
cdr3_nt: TGCGCCAGCAGTGACGGGGGGGCACCCAACACTGAAGCTTTCTTT

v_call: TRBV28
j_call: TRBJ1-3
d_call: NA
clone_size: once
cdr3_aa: CASSLQGNTIYF
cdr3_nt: TGTGCCAGCAGTTTGCAGGGAAACACCATATATTTT

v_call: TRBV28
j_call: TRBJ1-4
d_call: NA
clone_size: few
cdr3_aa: CASSLTGSATNEKLFF
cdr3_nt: TGTGCCAGCAGTTTGACAGGATCTGCAACTAATGAAAAACTGTTTTTT

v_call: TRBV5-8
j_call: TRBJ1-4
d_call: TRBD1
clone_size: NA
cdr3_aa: CASSYLQGGGEKLFF
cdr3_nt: TGTGCCAGCAGTTACCTACAGGGGGGAGGTGAAAAACTGTTTTTT

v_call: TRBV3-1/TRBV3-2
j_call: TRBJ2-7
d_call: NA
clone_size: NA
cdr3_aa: CASSLAGGDGSSYEQYF
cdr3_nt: TGTGCCAGCAGCCTCGCAGGAGGGGACGGATCCTCCTACGAGCAGTACTTC

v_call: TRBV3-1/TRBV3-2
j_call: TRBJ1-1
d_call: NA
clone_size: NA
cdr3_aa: CASSRGGRTEAFF
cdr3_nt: TGTGCCAGCAGCCGCGGCGGGAGGACTGAAGCTTTCTTT

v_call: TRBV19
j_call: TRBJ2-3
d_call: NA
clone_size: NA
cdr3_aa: CASSPRRGRNTDTQYF
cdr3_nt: TGTGCCAGTAGCCCAAGGAGGGGGCGAAACACAGATACGCAGTATTTT

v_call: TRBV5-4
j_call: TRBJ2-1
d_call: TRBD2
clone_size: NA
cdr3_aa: CASSATSGRGNEQFF
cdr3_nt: TGTGCCAGCAGCGCCACTAGCGGGAGGGGCAATGAGCAGTTCTTC

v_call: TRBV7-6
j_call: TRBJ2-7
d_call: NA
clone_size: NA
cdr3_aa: CASSKQGYEQYF
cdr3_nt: TGTGCCAGCAGCAAACAGGGATACGAGCAGTACTTC

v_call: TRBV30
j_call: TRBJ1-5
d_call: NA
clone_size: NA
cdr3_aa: CAWSAGIGQPQHF
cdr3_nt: TGTGCCTGGAGTGCCGGGATAGGCCAGCCCCAGCATTTT

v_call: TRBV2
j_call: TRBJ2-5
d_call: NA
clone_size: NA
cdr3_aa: CASSRDFQETQYF
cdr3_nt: TGTGCCAGCAGCCGGGACTTCCAAGAGACCCAGTACTTC

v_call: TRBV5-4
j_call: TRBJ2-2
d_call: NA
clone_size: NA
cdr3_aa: CASSPFLGGTTGELFF
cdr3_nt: TGTGCCAGCAGCCCGTTCCTTGGCGGCACTACCGGGGAGCTGTTTTTT

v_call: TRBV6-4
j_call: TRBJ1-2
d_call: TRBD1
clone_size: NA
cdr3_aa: CASSSRTGSNGYTF
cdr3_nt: TGTGCCAGCAGCAGTCGGACAGGGTCCAATGGCTACACCTTC

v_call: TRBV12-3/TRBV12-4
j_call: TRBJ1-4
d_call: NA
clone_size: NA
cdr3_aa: CASRRSEEKLFF
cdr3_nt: TGTGCCAGCAGGCGGTCTGAGGAAAAACTGTTTTTT

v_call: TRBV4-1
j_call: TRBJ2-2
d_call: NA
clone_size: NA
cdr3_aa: CASSQDLGVGAPGELFF
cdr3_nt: TGCGCCAGCAGCCAAGATTTAGGTGTGGGGGCCCCCGGGGAGCTGTTTTTT

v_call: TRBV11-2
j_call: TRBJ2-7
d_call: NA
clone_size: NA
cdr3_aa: CASSLGPTADEQYF
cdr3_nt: TGTGCCAGCAGCTTAGGCCCCACAGCGGACGAGCAGTACTTC

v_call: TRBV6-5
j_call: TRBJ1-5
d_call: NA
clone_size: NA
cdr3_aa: CASRPRDDQPQHF
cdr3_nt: TGTGCCAGCAGGCCCCGGGATGATCAGCCCCAGCATTTT

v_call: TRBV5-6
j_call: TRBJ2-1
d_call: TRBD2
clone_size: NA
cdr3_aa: CASSFGLAGPGSYNEQFF
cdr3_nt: TGTGCCAGCAGCTTCGGACTAGCGGGTCCCGGGTCCTACAATGAGCAGTTCTTC

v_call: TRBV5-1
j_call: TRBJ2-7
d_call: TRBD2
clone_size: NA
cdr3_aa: CASSLAGGMGYEQYF
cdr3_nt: TGCGCCAGCAGCCTAGCGGGAGGGATGGGCTACGAGCAGTACTTC

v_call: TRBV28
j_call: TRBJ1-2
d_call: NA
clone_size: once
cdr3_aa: CASSLPEYGYTF
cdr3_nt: TGTGCCAGCAGTTTACCGGAGTATGGCTACACCTTC

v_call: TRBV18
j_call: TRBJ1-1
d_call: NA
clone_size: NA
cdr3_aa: CASSVRRPTEAFF
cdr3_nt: TGTGCCAGCTCCGTACGGAGGCCCACTGAAGCTTTCTTT

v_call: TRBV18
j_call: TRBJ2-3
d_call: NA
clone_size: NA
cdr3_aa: CASSPNKGSTDTQYF
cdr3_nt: TGTGCCAGCTCACCAAATAAGGGGAGCACAGATACGCAGTATTTT

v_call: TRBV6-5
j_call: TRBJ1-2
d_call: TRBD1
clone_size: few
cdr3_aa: CASSFGQGSGYTF
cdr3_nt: TGTGCCAGCAGCTTCGGACAGGGTAGTGGCTACACCTTC

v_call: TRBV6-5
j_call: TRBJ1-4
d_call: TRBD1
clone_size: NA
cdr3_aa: CASSYGDRVFF
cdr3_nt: TGTGCCAGCAGTTACGGGGACAGGGTGTTTTTT

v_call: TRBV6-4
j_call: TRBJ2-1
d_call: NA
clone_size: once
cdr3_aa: CASSDAESSYNEQFF
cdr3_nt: TGTGCCAGCAGTGACGCGGAGAGCTCCTACAATGAGCAGTTCTTC

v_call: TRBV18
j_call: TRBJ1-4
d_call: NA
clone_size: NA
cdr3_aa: CASSPLGGASEKLFF
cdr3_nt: TGTGCCAGCTCACCACTGGGAGGGGCGAGTGAAAAACTGTTTTTT

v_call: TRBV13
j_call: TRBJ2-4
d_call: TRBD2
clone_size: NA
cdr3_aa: CASSSSSGRHIQYF
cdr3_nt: TGTGCCAGCAGCTCATCTAGCGGGAGACACATTCAGTACTTC

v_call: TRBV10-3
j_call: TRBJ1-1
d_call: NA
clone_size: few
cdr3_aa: CAISEYGEVDTEAFF
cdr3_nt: TGTGCCATCAGTGAGTACGGGGAAGTCGACACTGAAGCTTTCTTT

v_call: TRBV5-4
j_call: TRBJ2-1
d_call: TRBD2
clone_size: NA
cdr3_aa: CASSPSGSSYNEQFF
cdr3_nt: TGTGCCAGCAGCCCTAGCGGGAGCTCCTACAATGAGCAGTTCTTC

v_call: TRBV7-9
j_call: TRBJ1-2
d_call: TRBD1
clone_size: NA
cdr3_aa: CASSVPGQVLRGYTF
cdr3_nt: TGTGCCAGCAGCGTTCCGGGACAGGTCTTGCGGGGCTACACCTTC

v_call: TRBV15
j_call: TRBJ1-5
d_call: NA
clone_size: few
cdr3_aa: CATSRLRGGKYQPQHF
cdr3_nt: TGTGCCACCAGCAGATTGCGGGGGGGCAAGTATCAGCCCCAGCATTTT

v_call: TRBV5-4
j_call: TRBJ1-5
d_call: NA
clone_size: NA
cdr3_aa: CASSLEGQPQHF
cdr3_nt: TGTGCCAGCAGCTTGGAGGGGCAGCCCCAGCATTTT

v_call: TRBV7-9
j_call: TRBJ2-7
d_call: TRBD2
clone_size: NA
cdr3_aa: CASSLDLAGLYEQYF
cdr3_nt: TGTGCCAGCAGCTTAGATCTAGCGGGGCTCTACGAGCAGTACTTC

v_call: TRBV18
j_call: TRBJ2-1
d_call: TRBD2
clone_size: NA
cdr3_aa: CASSPPQGSGRRNEQFF
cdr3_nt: TGTGCCAGCTCACCACCCCAAGGTAGCGGGAGACGCAATGAGCAGTTCTTC

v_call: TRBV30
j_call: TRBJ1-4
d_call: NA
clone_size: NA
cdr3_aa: CAWSDGGEEKLFF
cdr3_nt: TGTGCCTGGAGTGACGGGGGAGAAGAAAAACTGTTTTTT

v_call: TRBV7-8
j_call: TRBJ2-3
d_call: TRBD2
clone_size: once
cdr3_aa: CASSLRIAGGWDTQYF
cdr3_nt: TGTGCCAGCAGCTTACGTATAGCGGGAGGCTGGGATACGCAGTATTTT